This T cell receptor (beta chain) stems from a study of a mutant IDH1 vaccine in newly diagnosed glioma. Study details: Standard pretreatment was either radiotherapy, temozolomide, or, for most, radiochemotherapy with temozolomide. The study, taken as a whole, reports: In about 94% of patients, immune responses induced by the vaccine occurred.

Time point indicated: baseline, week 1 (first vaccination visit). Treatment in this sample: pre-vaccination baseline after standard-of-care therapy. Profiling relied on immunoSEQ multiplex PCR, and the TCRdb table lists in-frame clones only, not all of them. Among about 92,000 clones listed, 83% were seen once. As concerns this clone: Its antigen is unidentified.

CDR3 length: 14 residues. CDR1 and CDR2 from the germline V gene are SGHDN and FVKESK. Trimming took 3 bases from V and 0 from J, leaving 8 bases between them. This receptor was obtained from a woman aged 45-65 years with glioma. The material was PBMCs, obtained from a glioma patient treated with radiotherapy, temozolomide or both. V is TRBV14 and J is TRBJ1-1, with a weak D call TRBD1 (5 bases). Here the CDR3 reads CASSHRAMNTEAFF. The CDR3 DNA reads TGTGCCAGCAGCCACAGGGCCATGAACACTGAAGCTTTCTTT.